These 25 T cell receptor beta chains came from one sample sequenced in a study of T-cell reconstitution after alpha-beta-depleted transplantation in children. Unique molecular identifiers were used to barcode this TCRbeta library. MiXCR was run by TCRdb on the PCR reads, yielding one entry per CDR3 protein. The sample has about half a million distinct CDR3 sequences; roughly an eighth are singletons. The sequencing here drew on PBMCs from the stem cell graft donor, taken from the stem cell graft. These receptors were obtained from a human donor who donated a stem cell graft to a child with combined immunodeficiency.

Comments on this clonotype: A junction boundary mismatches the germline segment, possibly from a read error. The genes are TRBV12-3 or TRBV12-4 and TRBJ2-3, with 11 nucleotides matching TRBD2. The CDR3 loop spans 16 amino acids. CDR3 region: CASSLAGGPWADTQYF. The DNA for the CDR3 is TGTGCCAGCAGTCTAGCGGGGGGCCCTTGGGCAGATACGCAGTATTTT.

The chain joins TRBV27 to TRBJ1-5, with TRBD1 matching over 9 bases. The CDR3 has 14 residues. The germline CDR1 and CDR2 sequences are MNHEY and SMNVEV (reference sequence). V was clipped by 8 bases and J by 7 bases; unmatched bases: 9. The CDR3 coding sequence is TGTGCCAGCTCTTCCGGGACAGGGAAACAGCCCCAGCATTTT. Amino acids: CASSSGTGKQPQHF.

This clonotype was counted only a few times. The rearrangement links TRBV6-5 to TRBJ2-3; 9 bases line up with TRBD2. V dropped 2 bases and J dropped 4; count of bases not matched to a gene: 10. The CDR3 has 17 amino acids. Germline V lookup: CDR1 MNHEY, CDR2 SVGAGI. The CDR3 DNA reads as TGTGCCAGCAGTTACGGACTAGCGAAGAACAACCCAGATACGCAGTATTTT. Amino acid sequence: CASSYGLAKNNPDTQYF.

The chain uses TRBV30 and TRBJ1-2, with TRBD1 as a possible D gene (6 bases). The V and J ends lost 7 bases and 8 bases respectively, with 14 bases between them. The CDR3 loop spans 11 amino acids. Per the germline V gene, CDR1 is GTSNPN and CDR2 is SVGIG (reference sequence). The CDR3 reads CALQGSGGYTF. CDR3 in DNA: TGTGCCTTACAGGGAAGCGGGGGCTACACCTTC.

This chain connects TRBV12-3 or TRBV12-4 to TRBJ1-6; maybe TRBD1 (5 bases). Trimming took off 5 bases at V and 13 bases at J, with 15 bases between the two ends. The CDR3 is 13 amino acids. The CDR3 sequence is CASSVTGSSPLHF. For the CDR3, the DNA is TGTGCCAGCAGTGTTACAGGTTCGAGTCCCCTCCACTTT.

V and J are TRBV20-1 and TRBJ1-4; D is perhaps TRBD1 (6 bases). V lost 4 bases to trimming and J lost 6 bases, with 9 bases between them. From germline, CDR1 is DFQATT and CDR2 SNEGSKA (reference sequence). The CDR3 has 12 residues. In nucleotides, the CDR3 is TGCAGTGCTACCAGGGGATATGAAAAACTGTTTTTT. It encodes CSATRGYEKLFF.

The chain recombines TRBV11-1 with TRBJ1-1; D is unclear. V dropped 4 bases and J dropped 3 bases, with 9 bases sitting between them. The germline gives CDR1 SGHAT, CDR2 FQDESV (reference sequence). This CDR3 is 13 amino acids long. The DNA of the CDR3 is TGTGCCAGCAGCTCAGGAATCCACACTGAAGCTTTCTTT. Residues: CASSSGIHTEAFF.

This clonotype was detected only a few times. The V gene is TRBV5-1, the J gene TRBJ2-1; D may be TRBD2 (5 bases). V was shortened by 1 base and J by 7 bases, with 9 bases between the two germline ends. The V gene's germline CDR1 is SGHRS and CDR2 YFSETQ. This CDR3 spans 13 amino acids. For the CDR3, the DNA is TGCGCCAGCAGCTTGTCCGGGGAGAATGAGCAGTTCTTC. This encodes CASSLSGENEQFF.

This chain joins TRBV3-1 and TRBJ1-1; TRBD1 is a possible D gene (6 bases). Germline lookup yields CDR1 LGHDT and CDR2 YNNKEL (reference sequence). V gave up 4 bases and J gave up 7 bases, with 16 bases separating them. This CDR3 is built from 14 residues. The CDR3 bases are TGTGCCAGCAGCCTGCGACGGGGGGCTTTTGAAGCTTTCTTT. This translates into CASSLRRGAFEAFF.

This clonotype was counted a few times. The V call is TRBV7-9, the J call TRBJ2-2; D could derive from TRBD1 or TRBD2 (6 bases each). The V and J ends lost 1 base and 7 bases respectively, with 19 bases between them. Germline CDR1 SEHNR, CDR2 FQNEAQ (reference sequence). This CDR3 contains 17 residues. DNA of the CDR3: TGTGCCAGCAGCTTAGTCTCGGGGGCGACCTGGCGCGGGGAGCTGTTTTTT. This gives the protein CASSLVSGATWRGELFF.

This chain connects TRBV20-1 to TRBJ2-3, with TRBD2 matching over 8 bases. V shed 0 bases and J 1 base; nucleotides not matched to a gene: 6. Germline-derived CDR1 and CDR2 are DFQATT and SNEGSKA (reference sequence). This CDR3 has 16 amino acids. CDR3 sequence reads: CSARDQRAGGTDTQYF. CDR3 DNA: TGCAGTGCTAGAGATCAGAGAGCGGGGGGCACAGATACGCAGTATTTT.

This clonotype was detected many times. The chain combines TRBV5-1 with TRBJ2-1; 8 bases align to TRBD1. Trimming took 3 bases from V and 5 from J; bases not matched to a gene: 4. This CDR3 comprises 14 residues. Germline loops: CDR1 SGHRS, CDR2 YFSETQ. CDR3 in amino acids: CASSSSTGDNEQFF. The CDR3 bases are TGCGCCAGCAGCTCCTCGACAGGGGACAATGAGCAGTTCTTC.

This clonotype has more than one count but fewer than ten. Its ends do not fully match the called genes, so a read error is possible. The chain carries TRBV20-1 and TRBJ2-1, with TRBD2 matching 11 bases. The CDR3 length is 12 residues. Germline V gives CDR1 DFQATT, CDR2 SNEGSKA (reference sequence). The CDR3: CGTSGFYNEQFF. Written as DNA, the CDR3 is TGTGGGACTAGCGGATTCTACAATGAGCAGTTCTTC.

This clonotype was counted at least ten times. CDR3 in DNA: TGTGCCAGCAGTTTCGGACAGGGATTTGACGAGCAGTACTTC. Translating it yields CASSFGQGFDEQYF. The rearrangement joins TRBV27 to TRBJ2-7; 8 bases match TRBD1. CDR1 and CDR2 (germline): MNHEY, SMNVEV (reference sequence). This CDR3 is built from 14 residues. V was pared by 3 bases and J by 5 bases, with 6 bases of the junction left unmatched.

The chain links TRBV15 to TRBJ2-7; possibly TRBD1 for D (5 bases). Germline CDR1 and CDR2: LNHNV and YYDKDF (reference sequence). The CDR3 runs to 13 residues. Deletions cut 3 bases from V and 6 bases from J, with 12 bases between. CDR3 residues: CATSRTRVIEQYF. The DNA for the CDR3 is TGTGCCACCAGCAGGACCAGGGTCATCGAGCAGTACTTC.

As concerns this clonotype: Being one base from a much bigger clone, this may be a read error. The CDR3 protein is CATSTMPKSYEQYF. CDR3 bases: TGTGCCACTTCGACGATGCCTAAATCCTACGAGCAGTACTTC. The chain recombines TRBV12-3 or TRBV12-4 with TRBJ2-7; D gene uncertain. CDR3 size: 14 residues. Trimming shortened V by 10 bases and J by 1 base, and 17 bases separated the two germline ends.

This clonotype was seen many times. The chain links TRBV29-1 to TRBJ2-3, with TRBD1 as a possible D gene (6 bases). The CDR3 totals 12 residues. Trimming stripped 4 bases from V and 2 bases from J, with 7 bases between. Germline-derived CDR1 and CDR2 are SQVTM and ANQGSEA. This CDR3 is CSVGTDTDTQYF. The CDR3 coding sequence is TGCAGCGTTGGGACAGACACAGATACGCAGTATTTT.

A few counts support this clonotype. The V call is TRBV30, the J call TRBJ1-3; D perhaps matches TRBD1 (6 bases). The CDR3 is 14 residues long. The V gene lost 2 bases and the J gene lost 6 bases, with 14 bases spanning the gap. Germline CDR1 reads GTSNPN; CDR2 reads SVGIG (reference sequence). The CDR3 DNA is TGTGCCTGGAGTTTATTAGACAGGCCAAACACCATATATTTT. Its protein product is CAWSLLDRPNTIYF. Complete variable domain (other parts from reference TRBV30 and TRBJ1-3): SQTIHQWPATLVQPVGSPLSLECTVEGTSNPNLYWYRQAAGRGLQLLFYSVGIGQISSEVPQNLSASRPQDRQFILSSKKLLLSDSGFYLCAWSLLDRPNTIYFGEGSWLTVV.

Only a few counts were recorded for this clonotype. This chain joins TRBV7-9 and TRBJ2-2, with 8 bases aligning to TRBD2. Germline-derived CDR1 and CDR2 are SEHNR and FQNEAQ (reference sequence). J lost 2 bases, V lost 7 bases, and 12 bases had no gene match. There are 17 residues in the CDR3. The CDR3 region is CASTQARLAGNTGELFF. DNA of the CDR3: TGTGCCAGCACCCAAGCCCGTTTAGCGGGAAACACCGGGGAGCTGTTTTTT.

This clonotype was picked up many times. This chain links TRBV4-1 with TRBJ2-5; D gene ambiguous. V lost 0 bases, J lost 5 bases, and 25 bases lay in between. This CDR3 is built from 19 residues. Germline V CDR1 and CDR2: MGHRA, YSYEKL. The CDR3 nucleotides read TGCGCCAGCAGCCAAGATCTGATACCTAGGACCGAAGTTGTGGAGACCCAGTACTTC. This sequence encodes CASSQDLIPRTEVVETQYF.

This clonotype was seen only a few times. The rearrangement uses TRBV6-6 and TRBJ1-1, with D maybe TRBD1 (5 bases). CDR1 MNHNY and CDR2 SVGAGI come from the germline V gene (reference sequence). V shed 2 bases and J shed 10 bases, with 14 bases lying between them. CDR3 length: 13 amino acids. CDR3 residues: CASSYAGGVVAFF. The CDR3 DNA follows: TGTGCCAGCAGTTACGCTGGGGGAGTAGTAGCTTTCTTT.

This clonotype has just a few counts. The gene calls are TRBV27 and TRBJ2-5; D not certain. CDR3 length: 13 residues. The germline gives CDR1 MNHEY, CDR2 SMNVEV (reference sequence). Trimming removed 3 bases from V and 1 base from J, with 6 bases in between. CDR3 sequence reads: CASSLFRQETQYF. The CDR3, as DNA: TGTGCCAGCAGTTTGTTCCGCCAAGAGACCCAGTACTTC.

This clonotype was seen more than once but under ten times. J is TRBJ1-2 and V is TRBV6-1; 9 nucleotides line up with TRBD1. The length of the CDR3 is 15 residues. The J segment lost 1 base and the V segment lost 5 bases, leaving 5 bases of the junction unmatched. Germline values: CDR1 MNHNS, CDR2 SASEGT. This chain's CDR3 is CASSPGQGINYGYTF. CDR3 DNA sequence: TGTGCCAGCAGTCCCGGACAGGGGATTAACTATGGCTACACCTTC.

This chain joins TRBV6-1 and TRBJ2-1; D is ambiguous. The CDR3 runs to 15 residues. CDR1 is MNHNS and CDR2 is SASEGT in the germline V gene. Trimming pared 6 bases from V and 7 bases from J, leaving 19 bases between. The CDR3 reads CASSPGPSPGNEQFF. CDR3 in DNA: TGTGCCAGCAGCCCCGGGCCGAGCCCGGGTAATGAGCAGTTCTTC.

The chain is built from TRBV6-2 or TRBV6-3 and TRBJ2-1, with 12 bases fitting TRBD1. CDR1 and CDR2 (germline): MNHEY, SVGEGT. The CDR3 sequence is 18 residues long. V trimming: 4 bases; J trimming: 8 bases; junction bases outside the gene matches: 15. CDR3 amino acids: CASSFRPPGQGARDEQFF. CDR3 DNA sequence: TGTGCCAGCAGTTTTCGGCCCCCGGGACAGGGGGCAAGAGATGAGCAGTTCTTC.